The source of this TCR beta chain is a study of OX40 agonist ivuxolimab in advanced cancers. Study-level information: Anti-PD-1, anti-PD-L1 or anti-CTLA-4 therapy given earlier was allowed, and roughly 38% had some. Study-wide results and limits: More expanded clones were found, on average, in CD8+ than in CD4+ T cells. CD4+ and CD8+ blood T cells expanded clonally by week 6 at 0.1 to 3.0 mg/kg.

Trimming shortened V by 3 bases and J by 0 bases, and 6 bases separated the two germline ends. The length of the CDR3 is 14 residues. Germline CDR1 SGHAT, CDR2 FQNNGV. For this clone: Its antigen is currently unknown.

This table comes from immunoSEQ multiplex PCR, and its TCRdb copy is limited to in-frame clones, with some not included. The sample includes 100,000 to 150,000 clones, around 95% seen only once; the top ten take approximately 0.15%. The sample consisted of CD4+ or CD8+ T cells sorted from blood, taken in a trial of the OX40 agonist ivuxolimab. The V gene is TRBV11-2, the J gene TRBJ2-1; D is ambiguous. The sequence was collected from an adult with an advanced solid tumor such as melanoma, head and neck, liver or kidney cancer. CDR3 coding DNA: TGTGCCAGCAGCTTCAGGAGCTCCTACAATGAGCAGTTCTTC. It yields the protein CASSFRSSYNEQFF.